This is a list of T cell receptor beta chains from one sample in a study of radiotherapy plus CTLA-4 blockade in lung cancer. Here immunoSEQ multiplex PCR was the method, and the copy in TCRdb shows in-frame clones only, minus some. The sample lists tens of thousands of clones, approximately 86% occurring once. The sample was peripheral blood, taken from a patient treated with radiotherapy plus ipilimumab. These receptors were obtained from a human donor with non-small cell lung cancer who had a partial response to radiotherapy plus ipilimumab. Both conserved end residues are part of each CDR3. Each record gives: clone size, V gene, J gene, CDR3 protein. For some rows the clone size is stated as once, few or many, or as a class when expanded; others skip it.

few	TRBV27	TRBJ1-3	CASSSQGTGNTIYF
NA	TRBV20-1	TRBJ2-1	CSASRSNEQFF
few	TRBV5-5	TRBJ2-6	CASSSKDRDRVVLTF
NA	TRBV28	TRBJ2-1	CASSFSPHEQFF
NA	TRBV5-1	TRBJ1-2	CASSLGAGGGYTF
NA	TRBV18	TRBJ1-2	CASSLDQGGYGYTF
NA	TRBV7-9	TRBJ2-7	CASSLSPSSYEQYF
NA	TRBV28	TRBJ2-1	CAIKRTSLDEQFF
NA	TRBV7-9	TRBJ1-2	CASSSGTGGDYGYTF
NA	TRBV7-2	TRBJ1-2	CASSSQGGISYGYTF
NA	TRBV7-7	TRBJ1-2	CASSLIFREVRLTNYGYTF
NA	TRBV28	TRBJ2-7	CASSSTGGAYEQYF
NA	TRBV9	TRBJ1-1	CASSGQGWGTEAFF
NA	TRBV27	TRBJ1-2	CASTPHNPGRARSYGYTF
NA	TRBV10-2	TRBJ2-5	CASSEWAGQETQYF
NA	TRBV28	TRBJ1-5	CASSQSVDQPQHF
NA	TRBV10-1	TRBJ2-3	CASSDATSGSMDTQYF
NA	TRBV5-1	TRBJ1-6	CASSLPDRASPLHF
NA	TRBV11-2	TRBJ1-3	CASSIRQGKGNTIYF
NA	TRBV5-1	TRBJ2-1	CASSRGGVGVYNEQFF
NA	TRBV28	TRBJ1-2	CASSFRGGNYGYTF
NA	TRBV30	TRBJ1-3	CARQDISGNTIYF
NA	TRBV18	TRBJ2-7	CASSPLSSGTGGLYEQYF
NA	TRBV2	TRBJ2-7	CASRRTSGSSEQYF
NA	TRBV27	TRBJ1-3	CASSPWGGSSGNTIYF
once	TRBV6-1	TRBJ2-1	CASSEWQGNDVQFF
NA	TRBV4-1	TRBJ1-2	CASSQDPGENYGYTF
NA	TRBV7-2	TRBJ2-7	CASSPGTGSSYEQYF
NA	TRBV30	TRBJ2-7	CAWSPDPAGEQYF
NA	TRBV6-5	TRBJ2-2	CASSYSIVRELFF
NA	TRBV28	TRBJ1-1	CASRASGGSEAFF
NA	TRBV15	TRBJ1-4	CATSRETSGQGDEKLFF
NA	TRBV6-5	TRBJ1-6	CASSSTSLTGNSPLHF
NA	TRBV4-2	TRBJ2-3	CASSQEPLVTDTQYF
NA	TRBV19	TRBJ2-5	CASSVGHSGRETQYF
NA	TRBV10-2	TRBJ2-3	CASSDRDRVTSGLAGDGTDTQYF
NA	TRBV28	TRBJ2-7	CASGLRGYEQYF
NA	TRBV9	TRBJ1-1	CASSVGGGAKSFEAFF
NA	TRBV6-1	TRBJ1-5	CAVTGYSNQPQHF
NA	TRBV28	TRBJ1-1	CATGGGNTEAFF
NA	TRBV2	TRBJ2-5	CASSEEGQGETQYF
NA	TRBV9	TRBJ2-2	CASNSVNTGELFF
NA	TRBV5-1	TRBJ1-4	CASSLQSGQPGEKLFF
NA	TRBV2	TRBJ1-6	CASGETGGEDSPLHF
NA	TRBV6-5	TRBJ1-5	CASSYSASLRHQPQHF